This T cell receptor beta chain originates from a study of CD8+ T cells in alopecia areata. As for this clone: Its specificity is unknown.

The sample's treatment: oral pan-JAK inhibitor, 5-10 mg twice daily. In each case, RNA was isolated and then reverse transcribed into cDNA as the sequencing template. Here immunoSEQ multiplex PCR was the method, and the copy in TCRdb shows in-frame clones only, minus some. This table holds fewer than 200,000 clones, 50% to 75% found once. The CDR3 has 15 amino acids. The V end lost 1 base, the J end lost 5 bases, and 14 bases lay between the germline ends. Germline V gene lookup returns CDR1 SEHNR and CDR2 FQNEAQ (reference sequence). The study's findings and limits: Numerous expanded lesional clones remained in scalp and blood during tofacitinib.

The sequence came from a human donor with alopecia areata. Here the sequenced sample was CD4+ T cells sorted from blood, taken at approximately week 60, from a patient treated with tofacitinib. The V and J genes are TRBV7-9 and TRBJ2-5; D is uncertain. CDR3 loop: CASSLGLGNGETQYF. In DNA form, the CDR3 reads TGTGCCAGCAGCTTAGGTCTAGGGAACGGGGAGACCCAGTACTTC. The full variable domain, in which reference TRBV7-9 and TRBJ2-5 provide the parts outside the CDR3, is DTGVSQNPRHKITKRGQNVTFRCDPISEHNRLYWYRQTLGQGPEFLTYFQNEAQLEKSRLLSDRFSAERPKGSFSTLEIQRTEQGDSAMYLCASSLGLGNGETQYFGPGTRLLVL.